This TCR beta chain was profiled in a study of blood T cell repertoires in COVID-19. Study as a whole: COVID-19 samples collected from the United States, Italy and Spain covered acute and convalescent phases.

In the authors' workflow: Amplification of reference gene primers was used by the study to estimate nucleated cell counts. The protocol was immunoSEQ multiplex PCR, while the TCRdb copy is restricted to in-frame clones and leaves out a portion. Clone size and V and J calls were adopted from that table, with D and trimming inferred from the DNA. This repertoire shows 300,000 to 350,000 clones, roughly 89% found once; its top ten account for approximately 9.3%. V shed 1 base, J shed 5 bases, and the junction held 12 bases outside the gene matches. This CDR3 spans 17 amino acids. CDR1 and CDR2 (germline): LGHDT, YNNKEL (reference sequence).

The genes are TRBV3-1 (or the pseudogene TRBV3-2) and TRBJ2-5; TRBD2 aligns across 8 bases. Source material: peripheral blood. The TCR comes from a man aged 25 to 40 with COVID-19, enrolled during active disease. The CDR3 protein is CASSQVLVGREKETQYF. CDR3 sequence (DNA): TGTGCCAGCAGCCAAGTTCTGGTCGGGAGGGAGAAGGAGACCCAGTACTTC.